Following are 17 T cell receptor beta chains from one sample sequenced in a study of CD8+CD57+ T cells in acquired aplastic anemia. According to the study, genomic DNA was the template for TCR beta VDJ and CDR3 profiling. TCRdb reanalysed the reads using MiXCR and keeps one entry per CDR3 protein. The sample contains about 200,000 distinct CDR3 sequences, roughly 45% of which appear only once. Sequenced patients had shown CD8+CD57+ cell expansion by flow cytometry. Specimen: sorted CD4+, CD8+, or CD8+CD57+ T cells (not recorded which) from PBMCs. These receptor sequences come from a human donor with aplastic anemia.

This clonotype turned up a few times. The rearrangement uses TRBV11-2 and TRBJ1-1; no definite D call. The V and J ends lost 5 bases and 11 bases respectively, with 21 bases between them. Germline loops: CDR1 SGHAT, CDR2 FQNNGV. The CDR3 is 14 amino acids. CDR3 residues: CASSHLVGRLLAFF. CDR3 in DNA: TGTGCCAGCAGCCACTTAGTGGGTCGGCTGTTGGCTTTCTTT.

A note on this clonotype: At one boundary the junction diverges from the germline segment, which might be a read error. The CDR3 reads CASSPGQGAEALF. DNA of the CDR3: TGTGCCAGCAGCCCCGGACAGGGCGCTGAAGCTCTCTTT. The V and J genes are TRBV25-1 and TRBJ1-1; 8 bases are a match to TRBD1. Germline V gene data show CDR1 as MGHDK and CDR2 as SYGVNS. The CDR3 totals 13 residues.

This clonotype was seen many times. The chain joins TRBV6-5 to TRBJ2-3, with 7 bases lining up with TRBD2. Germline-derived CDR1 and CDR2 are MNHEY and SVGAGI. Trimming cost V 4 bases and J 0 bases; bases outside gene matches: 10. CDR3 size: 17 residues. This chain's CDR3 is CASSWSGAGSSTDTQYF. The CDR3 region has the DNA TGTGCCAGCAGTTGGTCGGGAGCGGGGTCTAGCACAGATACGCAGTATTTT.

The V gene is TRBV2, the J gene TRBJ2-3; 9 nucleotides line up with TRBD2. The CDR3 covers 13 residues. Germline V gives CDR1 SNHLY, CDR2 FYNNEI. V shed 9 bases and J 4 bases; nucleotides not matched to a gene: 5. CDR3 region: CARRGGLADTQYF. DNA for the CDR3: TGTGCCAGGCGGGGGGGCCTTGCAGATACGCAGTATTTT.

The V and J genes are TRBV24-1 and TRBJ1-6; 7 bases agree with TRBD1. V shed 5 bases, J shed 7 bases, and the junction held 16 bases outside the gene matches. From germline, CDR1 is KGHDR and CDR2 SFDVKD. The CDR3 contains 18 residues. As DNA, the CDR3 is TGTGCCACCAGTGCCCCGGGCAGGGGGGCAGAAAGGAATTCACCCCTCCACTTT. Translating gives CATSAPGRGAERNSPLHF.

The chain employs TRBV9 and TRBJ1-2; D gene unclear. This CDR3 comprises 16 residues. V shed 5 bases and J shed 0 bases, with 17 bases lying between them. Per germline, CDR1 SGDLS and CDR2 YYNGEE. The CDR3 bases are TGTGCCAGCAGTGAAGCGCACGTCCGCTCTAACTATGGCTACACCTTC. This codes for CASSEAHVRSNYGYTF.

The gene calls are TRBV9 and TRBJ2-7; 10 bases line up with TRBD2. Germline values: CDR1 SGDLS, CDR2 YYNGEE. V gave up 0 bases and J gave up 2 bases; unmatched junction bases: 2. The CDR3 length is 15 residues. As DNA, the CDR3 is TGTGCCAGCAGCGTAGTAGCGGGGGGAACCTACGAGCAGTACTTC. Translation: CASSVVAGGTYEQYF.

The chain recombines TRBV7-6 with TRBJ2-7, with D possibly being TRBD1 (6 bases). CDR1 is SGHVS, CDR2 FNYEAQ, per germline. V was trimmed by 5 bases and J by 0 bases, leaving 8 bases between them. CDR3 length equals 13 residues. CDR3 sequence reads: CASSQGSSYEQYV. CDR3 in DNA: TGTGCCAGCAGCCAGGGGAGCTCCTACGAGCAGTACGTC.

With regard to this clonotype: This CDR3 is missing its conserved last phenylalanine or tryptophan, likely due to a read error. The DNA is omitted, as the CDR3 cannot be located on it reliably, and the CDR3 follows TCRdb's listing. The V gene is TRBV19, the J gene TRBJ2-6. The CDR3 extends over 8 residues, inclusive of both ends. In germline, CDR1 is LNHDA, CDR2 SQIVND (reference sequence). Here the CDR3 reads CASRTSST.

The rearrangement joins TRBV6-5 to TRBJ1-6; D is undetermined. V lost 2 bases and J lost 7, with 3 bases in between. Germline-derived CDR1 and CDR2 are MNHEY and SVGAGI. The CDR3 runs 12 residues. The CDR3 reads CASSYPNSPLHF. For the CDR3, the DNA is TGTGCCAGCAGTTACCCAAATTCACCCCTCCACTTT.

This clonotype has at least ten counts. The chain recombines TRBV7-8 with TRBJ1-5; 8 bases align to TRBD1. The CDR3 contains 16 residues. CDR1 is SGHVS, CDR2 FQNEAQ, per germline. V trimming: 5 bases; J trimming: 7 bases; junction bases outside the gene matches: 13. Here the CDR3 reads CASSPRGGQGEQPQHF. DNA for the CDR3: TGTGCCAGCAGCCCAAGGGGTGGACAGGGCGAGCAGCCCCAGCATTTT.

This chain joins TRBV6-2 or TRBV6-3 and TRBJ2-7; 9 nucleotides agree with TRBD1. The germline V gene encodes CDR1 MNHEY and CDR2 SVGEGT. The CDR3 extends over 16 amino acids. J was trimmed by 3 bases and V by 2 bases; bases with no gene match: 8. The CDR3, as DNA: TGTGCCAGCAGTTACCGGACAGGGGCCATATACTACGAGCAGTACTTC. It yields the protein CASSYRTGAIYYEQYF.

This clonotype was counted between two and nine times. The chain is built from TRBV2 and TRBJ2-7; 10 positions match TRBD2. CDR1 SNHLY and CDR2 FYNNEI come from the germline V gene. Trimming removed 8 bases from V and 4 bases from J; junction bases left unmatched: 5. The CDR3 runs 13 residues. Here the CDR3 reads CASGKRGGYEQYF. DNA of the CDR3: TGTGCCAGCGGAAAGCGGGGGGGGTACGAGCAGTACTTC.

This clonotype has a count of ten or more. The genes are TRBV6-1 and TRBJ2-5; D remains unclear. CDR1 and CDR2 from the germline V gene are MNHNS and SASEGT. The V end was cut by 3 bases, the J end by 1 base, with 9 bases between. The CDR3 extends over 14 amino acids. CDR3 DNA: TGTGCCAGCAGTGACCCTGGTCTCCAAGAGACCCAGTACTTC. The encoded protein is CASSDPGLQETQYF.

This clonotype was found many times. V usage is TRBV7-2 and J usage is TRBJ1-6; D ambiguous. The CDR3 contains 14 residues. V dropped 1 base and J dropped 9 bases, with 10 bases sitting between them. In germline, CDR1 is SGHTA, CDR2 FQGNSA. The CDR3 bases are TGTGCCAGCAGCTTAGACGGGAGCGGTTCACCCCTCCACTTT. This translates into CASSLDGSGSPLHF.

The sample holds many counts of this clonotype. The CDR3 loop is CASSYGWEPQPQHF. CDR3 nucleotide sequence: TGTGCCAGCAGTTACGGGTGGGAGCCGCAGCCCCAGCATTTT. The genes are TRBV6-6 and TRBJ1-5; D unclear. V gave up 2 bases and J gave up 7 bases, with 12 bases separating them. Germline CDR1 reads MNHNY; CDR2 reads SVGAGI (reference sequence). The CDR3 sequence is 14 residues long.

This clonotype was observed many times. CDR3 in DNA: TGTGCCACCAGTGAAATGAGGGGGATCAAAGAGACCCAGTACTTC. This codes for CATSEMRGIKETQYF. The chain combines TRBV24-1 with TRBJ2-5; possible D gene TRBD1, 6 bases. Germline V gene sequence: CDR1 KGHDR, CDR2 SFDVKD. V lost 4 bases, J lost 3 bases, and 14 bases lay in between. The CDR3 is 15 residues long.